This is a list of T cell receptor beta chains from one sample in a study of blood T cell repertoires in COVID-19. Clones were read by immunoSEQ multiplex PCR, and TCRdb kept only the in-frame ones, dropping some. The data contain approximately 90,000 clones, around four fifths of them singletons. Material for sequencing was peripheral blood. The receptors here all came from a man between 65 and 85 years old with acute or convalescent COVID-19. CDR3s include the opening cysteine and the closing phenylalanine or tryptophan. The D gene is left open where the match is weak. A clone size is listed for some rows: how often the clone was seen (once, few, many), or a class if it is expanded.

D: -
size: -
J: TRBJ1-2
V: TRBV20-1
CDR3: CSAPRDFGYTF
DNA: TGCAGTGCTCCAAGGGACTTCGGCTACACCTTC

D: TRBD1
size: once
J: TRBJ1-2
V: TRBV28
CDR3: CASIFNSDGTGGYVDGYTF
DNA: TGTGCCAGCATCTTCAACTCAGACGGGACAGGGGGCTACGTCGACGGCTACACCTTC

D: TRBD2
size: few
J: TRBJ2-1
V: TRBV6-6
CDR3: CASSRGLAGNNEQFF
DNA: TGTGCCAGCAGTCGGGGACTAGCGGGGAACAATGAGCAGTTCTTC

D: -
size: -
J: TRBJ1-4
V: TRBV5-1
CDR3: CASSLGGANEKLFF
DNA: TGCGCCAGCAGCTTGGGGGGAGCTAATGAAAAACTGTTTTTT

D: -
size: -
J: TRBJ1-5
V: TRBV24-1
CDR3: CATSGTISEGPQHF
DNA: TGTGCCACCAGCGGCACTATTTCGGAGGGGCCCCAGCATTTT

D: -
size: -
J: TRBJ2-3
V: TRBV5-1
CDR3: CASSLDGYRGTDTQYF
DNA: TGCGCCAGCAGCTTGGACGGGTACAGGGGCACAGATACGCAGTATTTT

D: -
size: once
J: TRBJ2-5
V: TRBV7-2
CDR3: CASSGTPQETQYF
DNA: TGTGCCAGCAGCGGGACTCCTCAAGAGACCCAGTACTTC

D: TRBD1
size: -
J: TRBJ1-2
V: TRBV5-6
CDR3: CASSMPDRGYGYTF
DNA: TGTGCCAGCAGCATGCCAGACAGGGGCTATGGCTACACCTTC

D: -
size: once
J: TRBJ2-3
V: TRBV19
CDR3: CASSPIGASGTDTQYF
DNA: TGTGCCAGTAGTCCGATCGGAGCGTCGGGCACAGATACGCAGTATTTT

D: -
size: few
J: TRBJ1-4
V: TRBV5-1
CDR3: CASSQTVENEKLFF
DNA: TGCGCCAGCAGCCAGACAGTAGAGAATGAAAAACTGTTTTTT

D: TRBD1
size: -
J: TRBJ1-6
V: TRBV9
CDR3: CASRRKDRRNSPLHF
DNA: TGTGCCAGCAGAAGAAAGGACAGGAGGAATTCACCCCTCCACTTT

D: -
size: -
J: TRBJ2-1
V: TRBV5-5
CDR3: CASSLKLLGDEQFF
DNA: TGTGCCAGCAGCTTGAAACTCCTAGGGGATGAGCAGTTCTTC

D: -
size: -
J: TRBJ2-3
V: TRBV28
CDR3: CASSHTESFTDTQYF
DNA: TGTGCCAGCAGTCATACAGAATCCTTCACAGATACGCAGTATTTT

D: -
size: few
J: TRBJ1-5
V: TRBV28
CDR3: CASSLDGQNQPQHF
DNA: TGTGCCAGCAGTCTCGACGGACAAAATCAGCCCCAGCATTTT

D: -
size: -
J: TRBJ1-1
V: TRBV7-9
CDR3: CASSLTGPNLMNTEAFF
DNA: TGTGCCAGCAGCTTAACAGGGCCGAATCTCATGAACACTGAAGCTTTCTTT

D: -
size: -
J: TRBJ2-2
V: TRBV2
CDR3: CASSKNGANTGELFF
DNA: TGTGCCAGCAGTAAGAACGGGGCGAACACCGGGGAGCTGTTTTTT

D: TRBD2
size: -
J: TRBJ2-1
V: TRBV30
CDR3: CAWSVRTRDGTSGGARYNEQFF
DNA: TGTGCCTGGAGTGTACGGACCAGGGACGGGACTAGCGGGGGGGCCCGCTACAATGAGCAGTTCTTC

D: TRBD1
size: -
J: TRBJ2-2
V: TRBV24-1
CDR3: CATSDRDRGDTGELFF
DNA: TGTGCCACCAGTGACCGGGACAGGGGGGACACCGGGGAGCTGTTTTTT

D: -
size: -
J: TRBJ1-5
V: TRBV6-6
CDR3: CASSREKHQPQHF
DNA: TGTGCCAGTTCCCGGGAAAAGCATCAGCCCCAGCATTTT

D: -
size: once
J: TRBJ1-1
V: TRBV19
CDR3: CASSPADTEAFF
DNA: TGTGCCAGTAGTCCCGCAGACACTGAAGCTTTCTTT

D: -
size: -
J: TRBJ1-2
V: TRBV6-2/TRBV6-3
CDR3: CASSYYGTGNYGYTF
DNA: TGTGCCAGCAGTTACTACGGGACTGGGAACTATGGCTACACCTTC

D: -
size: -
J: TRBJ2-5
V: TRBV10-1
CDR3: CASSAGGFQETQYF
DNA: TGCGCCAGCAGTGCCGGGGGTTTTCAAGAGACCCAGTACTTC

D: -
size: -
J: TRBJ2-1
V: TRBV19
CDR3: CASSPREAAYNEQFF
DNA: TGTGCCAGTAGTCCCCGAGAGGCTGCCTACAATGAGCAGTTCTTC

D: -
size: once
J: TRBJ1-2
V: TRBV6-6
CDR3: CASTWDFSTNYGYTF
DNA: TGTGCCAGCACCTGGGACTTTTCTACGAACTATGGCTACACCTTC

D: -
size: -
J: TRBJ1-3
V: TRBV5-1
CDR3: CASSLAAADDTLSSGNTIYF
DNA: TGCGCCAGCAGCTTGGCAGCTGCCGACGACACTTTGAGCTCTGGAAACACCATATATTTT

D: -
size: -
J: TRBJ1-2
V: TRBV5-1
CDR3: CASSLDRAYGYTF
DNA: TGCGCCAGCAGCTTGGACAGAGCCTATGGCTACACCTTC

D: -
size: -
J: TRBJ1-1
V: TRBV11-1
CDR3: CASSFREGKAFF
DNA: TGTGCCAGCAGCTTCCGGGAGGGGAAGGCTTTCTTT

D: TRBD1
size: -
J: TRBJ1-2
V: TRBV15
CDR3: CATSRGEQGARGYTF
DNA: TGTGCCACCAGCAGAGGCGAACAGGGGGCGCGGGGCTACACCTTC

D: -
size: many
J: TRBJ1-2
V: TRBV21-1
CDR3: CASDRNYGYTF
DNA: TGTGCCAGCGACAGGAACTATGGCTACACCTTC

D: -
size: few
J: TRBJ1-1
V: TRBV27
CDR3: CASSESRVTEAFF
DNA: TGTGCCAGCAGTGAGTCGCGGGTCACTGAAGCTTTCTTT

D: TRBD1
size: few
J: TRBJ2-5
V: TRBV2
CDR3: CASSRRQGEETQYF
DNA: TGTGCCAGCAGTAGGAGACAGGGTGAAGAGACCCAGTACTTC

D: -
size: -
J: TRBJ2-1
V: TRBV4-1
CDR3: CASSQGTRNNEQFF
DNA: TGCGCCAGCAGCCAAGGGACTCGAAACAATGAGCAGTTCTTC

D: -
size: once
J: TRBJ2-5
V: TRBV5-1
CDR3: CASSRGGQETQYF
DNA: TGCGCCAGCAGCCGCGGAGGCCAAGAGACCCAGTACTTC

D: -
size: few
J: TRBJ1-2
V: TRBV4-1
CDR3: CASSQDSGINYGYTF
DNA: TGCGCCAGCAGCCAAGACTCAGGGATAAACTATGGCTACACCTTC

D: TRBD1
size: -
J: TRBJ2-1
V: TRBV6-5
CDR3: CASRKTGNGYNEQFF
DNA: TGTGCCAGCAGAAAGACAGGGAATGGCTACAATGAGCAGTTCTTC

D: -
size: -
J: TRBJ2-1
V: TRBV12-3/TRBV12-4
CDR3: CASTLTVYNEQFF
DNA: TGTGCCAGCACCTTGACAGTGTACAATGAGCAGTTCTTC

D: -
size: -
J: TRBJ1-1
V: TRBV27
CDR3: CASSTGSEAFF
DNA: TGTGCCAGCAGTACGGGATCTGAAGCTTTCTTT

D: TRBD1
size: -
J: TRBJ2-2
V: TRBV7-3
CDR3: CASSPQGTSGELFF
DNA: TGTGCCAGCAGCCCACAGGGGACCTCCGGGGAGCTGTTTTTT